This passage covers 26 T cell receptor beta chains from one sample sequenced in a study of PD-1 blockade in classical Hodgkin lymphoma. Every patient experienced relapse after autologous stem cell transplantation, and brentuximab vedotin exposure varied. TCRdb's table, derived via immunoSEQ multiplex PCR, lists solely in-frame clones and lacks some. The profile shows some 12,000 clones, around 80% of them singletons. The specimen comprised peripheral blood mononuclear cells (PBMCs), sampled at baseline. These receptors were obtained from a human donor with classical Hodgkin lymphoma.

The rearrangement joins TRBV11-2 to TRBJ2-2; D remains ambiguous. This CDR3 is built from 13 residues. Germline assignment: CDR1 SGHAT and CDR2 FQNNGV. V lost 1 base and J 5 bases, leaving 5 bases between the germline ends. The CDR3 protein is CASSLGTTGELFF. DNA of the CDR3: TGTGCCAGCAGCTTAGGTACGACCGGGGAGCTGTTTTTT.

This clone has only a few counts. The chain joins TRBV27 to TRBJ1-2; 7 bases line up with TRBD1. The germline V gene has CDR1 MNHEY and CDR2 SMNVEV (reference sequence). With V trimmed by 2 bases and J by 6 bases, 3 bases remained unmatched. The CDR3 spans 13 residues. The CDR3, as DNA: TGTGCCAGCAGTTTAACCGGGACAGATGGCTACACCTTC. It yields the protein CASSLTGTDGYTF.

The chain recombines TRBV28 with TRBJ1-1; the D gene is possibly TRBD1 (6 bases). Germline V CDR1 and CDR2: MDHEN, SYDVKM. V lost 3 bases and J lost 3, with 17 bases in between. The CDR3 contains 16 residues. CDR3 sequence: CASSLRKGDGYTEAFF. CDR3 DNA: TGTGCCAGCAGTTTGAGAAAGGGGGACGGATACACTGAAGCTTTCTTT.

This clone occurred a few times. This rearrangement joins TRBV28 to TRBJ2-3; D perhaps matches TRBD1 (6 bases). This CDR3 comprises 17 residues. V lost 6 bases and J 0 bases, leaving 19 bases between the germline ends. CDR1 MDHEN and CDR2 SYDVKM come from the germline V gene. In nucleotides, the CDR3 is TGTGCCAGCAGCCTTAGCTTACAGGGCCCTAGCACAGATACGCAGTATTTT. It yields the protein CASSLSLQGPSTDTQYF.

This chain uses TRBV6-6 with TRBJ2-1; D not resolved. CDR3 length equals 13 residues. Germline CDR1 and CDR2: MNHNY and SVGAGI (reference sequence). V lost 6 bases to trimming and J lost 8 bases, with 14 bases between them. The CDR3 bases are TGTGCCAGCAGCACCGGATTTTTCGATGAGCAGTTCTTC. Protein product: CASSTGFFDEQFF.

The rearrangement joins TRBV4-2 to TRBJ1-4, with D unresolved. Germline values: CDR1 LGHNA, CDR2 YNFKEQ. V was cut by 4 bases and J by 0 bases, with 12 bases left in between. CDR3 length equals 16 residues. CDR3 in amino acids: CASSRHPDATNEKLFF. DNA for the CDR3: TGTGCCAGCAGCCGCCACCCGGACGCAACTAATGAAAAACTGTTTTTT.

The rearrangement uses TRBV28 and TRBJ2-1; 14 bases map to TRBD2. Germline values: CDR1 MDHEN, CDR2 SYDVKM. The CDR3 covers 21 residues. V dropped 5 bases and J dropped 7; count of bases not matched to a gene: 22. The DNA for the CDR3 is TGTGCCAGCAGTACAATAACCGGGGGACTAGCGGGGGCCGACCTCCTAAATGAGCAGTTCTTC. The encoded protein is CASSTITGGLAGADLLNEQFF.

This clone was seen once. This sequence joins TRBV11-2 and TRBJ2-4; 16 nucleotides line up with TRBD2. Germline loops: CDR1 SGHAT, CDR2 FQNNGV. The CDR3 extends over 19 amino acids. The V segment lost 8 bases and the J segment 1 base; nucleotides outside the gene matches: 11. CDR3 coding DNA: TGTGCCAGCCTGCCCCTGGGACTAGCGGGGGGGCGGGCCAAAAACATTCAGTACTTC. This sequence encodes CASLPLGLAGGRAKNIQYF.

This sequence joins TRBV5-1 and TRBJ1-1; D is unresolved. Germline CDR1 SGHRS, CDR2 YFSETQ. Trimming cost V 3 bases and J 11 bases, with 20 bases left between them. The CDR3 spans 14 residues. This CDR3 reads CASSSHGQDVGAFF. Here the CDR3 DNA reads TGCGCCAGCAGCTCCCACGGGCAGGACGTCGGGGCTTTCTTT.

The V and J genes are TRBV15 and TRBJ1-2, with 9 bases fitting TRBD1. Germline-derived CDR1 and CDR2 are LNHNV and YYDKDF (reference sequence). This CDR3 comprises 14 residues. Trimming removed 5 bases from V and 3 bases from J; junction bases left unmatched: 4. CDR3 bases: TGTGCCACCAGCGGACAGGGGTTGGACTATGGCTACACCTTC. It translates to CATSGQGLDYGYTF.

The chain uses TRBV7-2 and TRBJ2-7; TRBD2 might be the D (5 bases). This CDR3 is built from 15 residues. CDR1 and CDR2 (germline): SGHTA, FQGNSA. V was pared by 5 bases and J by 2 bases, with 16 bases between. The CDR3 is CASSPNGGSTYEQYF. Written as DNA, the CDR3 is TGTGCCAGCAGCCCTAACGGAGGCAGCACCTACGAGCAGTACTTC.

The chain joins TRBV6-1 to TRBJ1-1; D is unresolved. The V gene's germline CDR1 is MNHNS and CDR2 SASEGT. The V end lost 10 bases, the J end lost 3 bases, and 15 bases lay between the germline ends. CDR3 length equals 13 residues. This chain's CDR3 is CAIRLGVYTEAFF. The CDR3 nucleotides read TGTGCCATCCGCTTAGGAGTTTACACTGAAGCTTTCTTT.

The CDR3 protein is CASSSTGYGYTF. DNA of the CDR3: TGTGCCAGCAGCTCTACAGGATATGGCTACACCTTC. The chain links TRBV7-2 to TRBJ1-2, with D perhaps TRBD1 (5 bases). Trimming removed 4 bases from V and 5 bases from J, with 8 bases in between. The CDR3 contains 12 residues. Germline CDR1 and CDR2: SGHTA and FQGNSA. The whole variable domain, remainder taken from reference TRBV7-2 and TRBJ1-2, is GAGVSQSPSNKVTEKGKDVELRCDPISGHTALYWYRQSLGQGLEFLIYFQGNSAPDKSGLPSDRFSAERTGGSVSTLTIQRTQQEDSAVYLCASSSTGYGYTFGSGTRLTVV.

The CDR3 DNA reads TGCGCCAGCAGCTTGGCCAACGGCAGGAACACTGAAGCTTTCTTT. Translating it yields CASSLANGRNTEAFF. The chain combines TRBV5-1 with TRBJ1-1; D is uncertain. The CDR3 sequence is 15 residues long. Trimming removed 0 bases from V and 1 base from J, with 10 bases in between. Germline V CDR1 and CDR2: SGHRS, YFSETQ.

The sample holds a few counts of this clone. The V and J genes are TRBV28 and TRBJ1-6; 9 positions match TRBD1. Germline V gene sequence: CDR1 MDHEN, CDR2 SYDVKM. V shed 5 bases and J 7 bases; nucleotides not matched to a gene: 9. The CDR3 runs 16 residues. CDR3 protein: CASSLPQGAVNSPLHF. The CDR3 coding sequence is TGTGCCAGCAGTCTACCACAGGGGGCGGTGAATTCACCCCTCCACTTT.

In its sample, this clone was seen once. Other DNA sequences in the sample encode the same CDR3. This sequence joins TRBV6-5 and TRBJ2-3; a weak D match, TRBD2 (6 bases). The ends were cut back, 2 bases at V and 3 bases at J, with 9 bases in the middle. The CDR3 covers 14 residues. CDR1 and CDR2 from the germline V gene are MNHEY and SVGAGI. DNA of the CDR3: TGTGCCAGCAGTTACGGAGGGCCGACAGATACGCAGTATTTT. Translating it yields CASSYGGPTDTQYF.

The CDR3 region is CASSLRITDTQYF. The CDR3 bases are TGTGCCAGCAGCCTGAGAATCACAGATACGCAGTATTTT. The rearrangement uses TRBV7-9 and TRBJ2-3; D uncertain. This CDR3 is built from 13 residues. CDR1 and CDR2 (germline): SEHNR, FQNEAQ (reference sequence). Trimming took 5 bases from V and 2 from J, leaving 8 bases between them.

The chain couples TRBV9 to TRBJ1-1, with TRBD1 matching over 7 bases. Germline-derived CDR1 and CDR2 are SGDLS and YYNGEE. V shed 4 bases and J 4 bases; nucleotides not matched to a gene: 4. CDR3 length: 13 residues. This CDR3 reads CASSPGGVTEAFF. The CDR3 DNA sequence: TGTGCCAGCAGCCCAGGGGGGGTCACTGAAGCTTTCTTT.

This clone showed up just once. The chain has TRBV5-4 and TRBJ1-2; TRBD1 matches 9 bases. V lost 4 bases, J lost 6 bases, and 10 bases stayed unmatched. CDR1 is SGHNT and CDR2 is YYREEE in the germline V gene (reference sequence). The CDR3 has 15 amino acids. The CDR3 protein is CASSRRHTGGDGYTF. The DNA of the CDR3 is TGTGCCAGCAGCAGGAGGCATACAGGGGGCGATGGCTACACCTTC. Full variable domain (outside the CDR3, taken from reference TRBV5-4 and TRBJ1-2): ETGVTQSPTHLIKTRGQQVTLRCSSQSGHNTVSWYQQALGQGPQFIFQYYREEENGRGNFPPRFSGLQFPNYSSELNVNALELDDSALYLCASSRRHTGGDGYTFGSGTRLTVV.

The chain is built from TRBV5-1 and TRBJ2-7, with D tentatively TRBD2 (5 bases). V was clipped by 1 base and J by 3 bases, with 8 bases between them. The CDR3 has 13 residues. From germline, CDR1 is SGHRS and CDR2 YFSETQ. CDR3 bases: TGCGCCAGCAGCTTGCGGGGAGACTACGAGCAGTACTTC. This sequence encodes CASSLRGDYEQYF.

This sequence joins TRBV15 and TRBJ1-5, with D uncertain. V was shortened by 0 bases and J by 5 bases, with 11 bases between the two germline ends. The germline gives CDR1 LNHNV, CDR2 YYDKDF (reference sequence). The CDR3 contains 15 residues. The CDR3 reads CATSRDGQEYQPQHF. The CDR3 DNA is TGTGCCACCAGCAGAGATGGCCAGGAGTATCAGCCCCAGCATTTT.

This clone was seen once. The chain carries TRBV7-9 and TRBJ1-3, with unresolved D. Per the germline V gene, CDR1 is SEHNR and CDR2 is FQNEAQ (reference sequence). The CDR3 extends over 14 amino acids. V lost 7 bases to trimming and J lost 3 bases, with 13 bases between them. The CDR3 loop is CASTTPLGGNTIYF. In DNA form, the CDR3 reads TGTGCCAGCACCACGCCACTAGGTGGAAACACCATATATTTT.

In this sample, this clone turned up a few times. This chain uses TRBV6-5 with TRBJ1-2; the match to TRBD1 covers 8 bases. This CDR3 comprises 15 residues. J lost 2 bases, V lost 2 bases, and 4 bases had no gene match. The V gene's germline CDR1 is MNHEY and CDR2 SVGAGI. The DNA of the CDR3 is TGTGCCAGCAGTTACGCGGCAGGGGGCAACTATGGCTACACCTTC. It translates to CASSYAAGGNYGYTF.

This clone was counted a single time. The V call is TRBV19, the J call TRBJ2-2; D gene ambiguous. With 1 base removed from V and 3 bases from J, the gap between germline ends came to 6 bases. Germline assignment: CDR1 LNHDA and CDR2 SQIVND (reference sequence). The CDR3 is 14 residues long. The CDR3 sequence is CASSIVWDTGELFF. The CDR3 DNA reads as TGTGCCAGTAGTATAGTTTGGGACACCGGGGAGCTGTTTTTT.

A note on this clone: The sample holds other DNA sequences that translate to the same CDR3. The chain has TRBV29-1 and TRBJ1-3; D is ambiguous. Germline V gene sequence: CDR1 SQVTM, CDR2 ANQGSEA. CDR3 length: 14 residues. The V end was cut by 3 bases, the J end by 1 base, with 10 bases between. The CDR3 DNA reads as TGCAGCGTTGAGGATCATCTTTCTGGAAACACCATATATTTT. Protein: CSVEDHLSGNTIYF.

The chain couples TRBV28 to TRBJ1-4, with D perhaps TRBD1 (5 bases). Trimming shortened V by 8 bases and J by 2 bases, and 6 bases separated the two germline ends. The CDR3 extends over 12 amino acids. CDR1 and CDR2 from the germline V gene are MDHEN and SYDVKM. CDR3 DNA sequence: TGTGCCAGCTGGGGGACTAATGAAAAACTGTTTTTT. Protein sequence: CASWGTNEKLFF. Based on the CDR3 plus reference TRBV28 and TRBJ1-4, the full variable domain is DVKVTQSSRYLVKRTGEKVFLECVQDMDHENMFWYRQDPGLGLRLIYFSYDVKMKEKGDIPEGYSVSREKKERFSLILESASTNQTSMYLCASWGTNEKLFFGSGTQLSVL.